This T cell receptor (beta chain) was found in a study of blood T cell repertoires in COVID-19. Study at large: Researchers got acute and convalescent COVID-19 samples from the United States, Italy and Spain. Nucleic acid was either cDNA or gDNA, and it came from T cells, B-cell-depleted T cells, or PBMCs.

Repertoires were generated with immunoSEQ multiplex PCR, while TCRdb's copy carries only in-frame clones and drops some. The repertoire holds 200,000 to 250,000 clones, with over 75% as singletons. J lost 5 bases, V lost 6 bases, and 5 bases had no gene match. The CDR3 is 14 residues long. The V gene's germline CDR1 is MNHEY and CDR2 SVGAGI. The V gene is TRBV6-5, the J gene TRBJ2-5; 11 bases agree with TRBD2. The clonotype was recovered from a man between 50 and 59 years old with acute or convalescent COVID-19. Sequencing was performed on peripheral blood. CDR3 DNA sequence: TGTGCCAGCAGGCGTAGCGGGGGGGCCGAGACCCAGTACTTC. Amino acids: CASRRSGGAETQYF.